The clone carrying this T cell receptor beta chain turned up a few times. The germline CDR1 and CDR2 sequences are MGHRA and YSYEKL. The CDR3 has 17 residues. The ends lost 3 bases at V and 3 bases at J; junction bases unmatched: 13. Expressed TCRB transcripts were sequenced, since all the RNA that had been isolated was reverse transcribed. Some clones are missing from TCRdb's copy, which holds only in-frame ones; the method was immunoSEQ multiplex PCR. The sample includes under 150,000 clones, less than 8.5% of them seen just once. The record originates from a study of beta chain features in type 1 diabetes.

The chain employs TRBV4-1 and TRBJ1-2, with 7 positions matching TRBD1. This TCR was recovered from a woman aged 30 to 39 in good health. The source material was central memory CD4+ T cells from blood. The CDR3 DNA reads TGCGCCAGCAGCCATGTTACCGCCCGGGACAGAGACTATGGCTACACCTTC. It codes for CASSHVTARDRDYGYTF.